These T cell receptor beta chains were read from a single sample in a study of blood T cell repertoires in COVID-19. The repertoire was sequenced with immunoSEQ multiplex PCR; TCRdb's copy has only in-frame clones and lacks some. Here the sample spans 150,000 or so clones, 75% to 95% being singletons. The sequencing input was peripheral blood. These receptors were obtained from a man in his fifties or sixties with acute or convalescent COVID-19. CDR3s include the opening cysteine and the closing phenylalanine or tryptophan. Clone size is shown for a subset of rows, as once, few, many or a class of expanded clone.

18 TRBJ1-1 TRBV7-9 . CASSSYWDFGGQFTEAFF
16 TRBJ1-5 TRBV5-8 . CASSSPFGTGYQPQHF
14 TRBJ2-7 TRBV5-1 . CASSSGTRGYEQYF
14 TRBJ1-1 TRBV6-6 . CASSNIQGGAEAFF
14 TRBJ2-7 TRBV19 . CASSIGTSIYEQYF
15 TRBJ1-5 TRBV7-8 once CASSLDGSSNQPQHF
16 TRBJ2-5 TRBV28 once CASSLSASGAKETQYF
15 TRBJ2-3 TRBV18 . CASASGGLGTDTQYF
16 TRBJ2-3 TRBV3-1/TRBV3-2 . CASSHLAGGYTDTQYF
18 TRBJ2-1 TRBV29-1 . CSVYLRDREVADYNEQFF
12 TRBJ2-1 TRBV14 . CASSQRHGREFF
13 TRBJ1-4 TRBV6-1 . CASSETGLGKLFF
15 TRBJ2-7 TRBV11-1 . CASKKVGTGDYEQYF
13 TRBJ2-1 TRBV7-2 . CASSWGTVNEQFF
15 TRBJ1-4 TRBV7-9 . CASSLGSGTNEKLFF
16 TRBJ2-1 TRBV27 once CASSQSAGTLVNEQFF
14 TRBJ1-2 TRBV5-4 . CASSPIDGNYGYTF
15 TRBJ2-1 TRBV2 . CASSELTSGESEQFF
15 TRBJ1-1 TRBV5-8 . CASSPWGQGSTEAFF
15 TRBJ1-3 TRBV5-6 . CASSLGDRVWGTIYF
16 TRBJ2-3 TRBV5-1 . CASSQATGVSTDTQYF
14 TRBJ2-7 TRBV29-1 . CSVAVDRDLYEQYF
13 TRBJ1-2 TRBV28 . CASSLTGIYGYTF
16 TRBJ1-2 TRBV18 . CASSLSSGFTNYGYTF
11 TRBJ2-3 TRBV9 . CASSAGDTQYF
13 TRBJ2-1 TRBV6-5 once CASRTDSYNEQFF
16 TRBJ2-2 TRBV3-1/TRBV3-2 . CASSLFGQGVPGELFF
16 TRBJ1-1 TRBV4-1 . CASSQVLGGANTEAFF
19 TRBJ1-4 TRBV5-1 . CASSLGWRGAITTNEKLFF